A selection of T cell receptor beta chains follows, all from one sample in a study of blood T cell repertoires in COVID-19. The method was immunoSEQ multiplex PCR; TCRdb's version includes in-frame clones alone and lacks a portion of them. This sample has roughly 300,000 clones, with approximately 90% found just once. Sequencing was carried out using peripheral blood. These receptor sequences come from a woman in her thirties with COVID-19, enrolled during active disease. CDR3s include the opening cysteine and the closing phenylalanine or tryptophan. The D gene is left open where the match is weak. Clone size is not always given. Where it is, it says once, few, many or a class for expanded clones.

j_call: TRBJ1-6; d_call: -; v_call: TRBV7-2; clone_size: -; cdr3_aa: CASSLQPPGNNSPLHF; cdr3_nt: TGTGCCAGCAGCTTACAACCACCAGGGAATAATTCACCCCTCCACTTT
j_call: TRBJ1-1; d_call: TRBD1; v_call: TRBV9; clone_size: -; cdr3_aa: CASSVATGNLYEAFF; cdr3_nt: TGTGCCAGCAGCGTAGCGACAGGGAACCTCTACGAAGCTTTCTTT
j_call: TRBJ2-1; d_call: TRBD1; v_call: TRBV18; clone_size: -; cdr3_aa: CASSRGQGEYNEQFF; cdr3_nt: TGTGCCAGCTCCCGCGGACAGGGGGAATACAATGAGCAGTTCTTC
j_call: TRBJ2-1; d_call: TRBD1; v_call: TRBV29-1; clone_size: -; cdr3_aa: CSVYDRVSYNEQFF; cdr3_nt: TGCAGCGTTTACGACAGGGTCTCCTACAATGAGCAGTTCTTC
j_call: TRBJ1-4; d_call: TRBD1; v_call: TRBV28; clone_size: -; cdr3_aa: CASSLSGTGNEKLFF; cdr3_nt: TGTGCCAGCAGTCTCTCCGGGACAGGGAACGAAAAACTGTTTTTT
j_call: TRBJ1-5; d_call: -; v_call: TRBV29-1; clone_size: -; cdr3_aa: CSVLLRSNQPQHF; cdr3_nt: TGCAGCGTCTTACTGAGGAGCAATCAGCCCCAGCATTTT
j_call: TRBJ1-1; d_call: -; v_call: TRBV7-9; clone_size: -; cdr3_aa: CASSIDFAEAFF; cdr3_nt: TGTGCCAGCAGCATCGACTTCGCTGAAGCTTTCTTT
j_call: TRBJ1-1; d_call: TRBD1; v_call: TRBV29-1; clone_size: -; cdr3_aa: CSVVEDRWAFF; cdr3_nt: TGCAGCGTTGTGGAGGACAGGTGGGCTTTCTTT
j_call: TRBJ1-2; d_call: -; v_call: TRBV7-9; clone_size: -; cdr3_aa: CASSPDSFYGYTF; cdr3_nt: TGTGCCAGCAGCCCGGACAGCTTCTATGGCTACACCTTC
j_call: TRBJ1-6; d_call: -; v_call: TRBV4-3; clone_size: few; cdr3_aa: CASSLNRDNSPLHF; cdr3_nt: TGCGCCAGCAGCCTCAACAGGGATAATTCACCCCTCCACTTT
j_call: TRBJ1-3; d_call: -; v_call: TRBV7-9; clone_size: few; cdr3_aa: CASSERWGIGNTIYF; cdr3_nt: TGTGCCAGCAGCGAGAGGTGGGGCATTGGAAACACCATATATTTT
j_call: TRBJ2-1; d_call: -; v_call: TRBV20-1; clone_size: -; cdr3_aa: CSASPRRAEQFF; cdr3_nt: TGCAGTGCTAGTCCGCGGCGGGCGGAGCAGTTCTTC
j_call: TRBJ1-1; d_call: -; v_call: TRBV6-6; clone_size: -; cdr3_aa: CASQRVSNTEAFF; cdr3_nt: TGTGCCAGCCAAAGAGTGTCGAACACTGAAGCTTTCTTT
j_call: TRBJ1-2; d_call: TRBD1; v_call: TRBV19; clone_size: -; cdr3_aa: CASSIKGAGHGYTF; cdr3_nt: TGTGCCAGTAGTATAAAGGGGGCGGGTCATGGCTACACCTTC
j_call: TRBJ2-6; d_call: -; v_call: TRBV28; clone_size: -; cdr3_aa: CASSRRSGANVLTF; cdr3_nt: TGTGCCAGCAGCCGTCGCTCTGGGGCCAACGTCCTGACTTTC
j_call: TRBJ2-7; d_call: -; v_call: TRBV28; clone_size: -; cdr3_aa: CASSSGQSYEQYF; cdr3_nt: TGTGCCAGCAGTTCCGGACAGTCTTACGAGCAGTACTTC
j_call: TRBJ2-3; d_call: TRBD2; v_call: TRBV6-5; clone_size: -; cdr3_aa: CASSWGLAGGTDTQYF; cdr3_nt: TGTGCCAGCAGTTGGGGACTAGCGGGGGGCACAGATACGCAGTATTTT
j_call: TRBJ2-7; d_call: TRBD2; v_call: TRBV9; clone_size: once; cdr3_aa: CASSPRGRTSGAAYEQYF; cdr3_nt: TGTGCCAGCAGCCCTAGAGGAAGGACTAGCGGGGCCGCCTACGAGCAGTACTTC
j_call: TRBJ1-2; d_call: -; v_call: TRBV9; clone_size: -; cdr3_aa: CASSAEGRDGPNYGYTF; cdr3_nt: TGTGCCAGCAGCGCGGAGGGGAGGGATGGTCCTAACTATGGCTACACCTTC
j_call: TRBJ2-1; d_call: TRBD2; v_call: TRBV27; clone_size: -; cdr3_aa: CASSLGTSGSWGGPYNEQFF; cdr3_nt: TGTGCCAGCAGTCTCGGGACTAGCGGGAGTTGGGGGGGGCCCTACAATGAGCAGTTCTTC
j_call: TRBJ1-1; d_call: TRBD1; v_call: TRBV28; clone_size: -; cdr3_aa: CASSLLGGDPRDTEAFF; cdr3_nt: TGTGCCAGCAGTTTGCTAGGGGGCGACCCCAGGGACACTGAAGCTTTCTTT
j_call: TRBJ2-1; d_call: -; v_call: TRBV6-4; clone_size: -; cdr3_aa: CASSDRDNNEQFF; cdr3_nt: TGTGCCAGCAGTGACCGGGACAACAATGAGCAGTTCTTC
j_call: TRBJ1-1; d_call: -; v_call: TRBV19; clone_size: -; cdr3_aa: CASTGGGQPLVF; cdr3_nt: TGTGCCAGTACGGGCGGGGGCCAGCCCCTGGTCTTT
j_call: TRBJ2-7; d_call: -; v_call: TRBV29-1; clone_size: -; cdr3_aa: CSVGASSYEQYF; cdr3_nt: TGCAGCGTTGGGGCCAGCTCCTACGAGCAGTACTTC
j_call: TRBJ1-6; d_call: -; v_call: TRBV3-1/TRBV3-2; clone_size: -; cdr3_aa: CASRRGISPLHF; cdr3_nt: TGTGCCAGCAGGCGAGGGATCTCACCCCTCCACTTT
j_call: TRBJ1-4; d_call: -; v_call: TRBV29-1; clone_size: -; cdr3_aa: CSAAPGGRANEKLFF; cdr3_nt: TGCAGCGCTGCCCCCGGAGGACGGGCTAATGAAAAACTGTTTTTT
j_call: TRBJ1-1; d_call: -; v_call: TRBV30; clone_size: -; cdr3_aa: CAWSVRDTEAFF; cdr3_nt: TGTGCCTGGAGTGTACGGGACACTGAAGCTTTCTTT
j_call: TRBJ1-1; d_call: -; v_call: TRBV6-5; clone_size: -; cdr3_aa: CASRSNDKTEAFF; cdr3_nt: TGTGCCAGCAGGAGTAACGACAAGACTGAAGCTTTCTTT
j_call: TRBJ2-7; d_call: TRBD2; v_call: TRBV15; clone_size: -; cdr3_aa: CATSAGGASDEQYF; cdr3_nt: TGTGCCACCAGCGCGGGGGGAGCTAGCGACGAGCAGTACTTC
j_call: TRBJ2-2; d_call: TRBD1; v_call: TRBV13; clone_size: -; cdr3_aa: CASSLTGVTGELFF; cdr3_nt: TGTGCCAGCAGCTTAACAGGGGTCACCGGGGAGCTGTTTTTT
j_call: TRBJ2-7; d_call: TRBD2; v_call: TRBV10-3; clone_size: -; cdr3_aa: CAIRPTSGDSYEQYF; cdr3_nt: TGTGCCATCAGACCCACTAGCGGGGATTCCTACGAGCAGTACTTC
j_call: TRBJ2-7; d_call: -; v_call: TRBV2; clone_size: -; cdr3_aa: CASRNRDLSYEQYF; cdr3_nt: TGTGCCAGCAGGAACAGGGACCTCTCCTACGAGCAGTACTTC
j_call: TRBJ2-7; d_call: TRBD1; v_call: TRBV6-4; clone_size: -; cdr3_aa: CARTGDEQYF; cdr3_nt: TGTGCCAGGACAGGGGACGAGCAGTACTTC
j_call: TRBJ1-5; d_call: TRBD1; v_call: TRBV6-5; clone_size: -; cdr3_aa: CASSRDRVEPQHF; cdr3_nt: TGTGCCAGCAGTCGGGACAGGGTCGAGCCCCAGCATTTT
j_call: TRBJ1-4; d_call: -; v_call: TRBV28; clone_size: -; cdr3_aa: CASSSTGFSEKLFF; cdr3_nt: TGTGCCAGCAGTTCCACAGGGTTTTCTGAAAAACTGTTTTTT
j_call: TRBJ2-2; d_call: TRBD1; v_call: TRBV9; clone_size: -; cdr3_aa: CASSPQTGANTGELFF; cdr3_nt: TGTGCCAGCAGCCCCCAGACAGGGGCGAACACCGGGGAGCTGTTTTTT
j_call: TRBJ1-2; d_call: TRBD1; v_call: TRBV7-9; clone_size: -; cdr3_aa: CASSFGDRPKPNYGYTF; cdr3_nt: TGTGCCAGCAGCTTTGGGGACAGGCCTAAGCCTAACTATGGCTACACCTTC
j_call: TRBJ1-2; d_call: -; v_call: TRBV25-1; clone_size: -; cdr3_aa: CASSEAGENYGYTF; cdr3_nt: TGTGCCAGCAGTGAAGCAGGGGAAAACTATGGCTACACCTTC
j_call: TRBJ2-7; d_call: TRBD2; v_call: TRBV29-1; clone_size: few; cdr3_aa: CSVVTSGSIYEQYF; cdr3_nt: TGCAGCGTTGTGACTAGCGGGAGTATCTACGAGCAGTACTTC
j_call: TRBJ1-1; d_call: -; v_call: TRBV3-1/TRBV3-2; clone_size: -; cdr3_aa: CASSHNTGTEAFF; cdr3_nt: TGTGCCAGCAGCCACAATACGGGTACTGAAGCTTTCTTT
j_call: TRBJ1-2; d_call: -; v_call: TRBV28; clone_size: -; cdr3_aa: CASSLSGYGYTF; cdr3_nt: TGTGCCAGCAGCTTATCAGGGTATGGCTACACCTTC
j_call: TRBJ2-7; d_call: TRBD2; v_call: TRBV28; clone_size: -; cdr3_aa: CASSSTSLLSYEQYF; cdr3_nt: TGTGCCAGCAGCTCGACTAGCCTACTATCCTACGAGCAGTACTTC
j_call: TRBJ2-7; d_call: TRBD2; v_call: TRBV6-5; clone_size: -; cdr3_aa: CASSRLASYEQYF; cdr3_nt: TGTGCCAGCAGCCGACTAGCCTCCTACGAGCAGTACTTC
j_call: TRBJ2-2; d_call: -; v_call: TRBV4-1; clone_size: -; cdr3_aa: CASSQGEGVDTGELFF; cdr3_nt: TGCGCCAGCAGCCAAGGTGAGGGGGTCGACACCGGGGAGCTGTTTTTT
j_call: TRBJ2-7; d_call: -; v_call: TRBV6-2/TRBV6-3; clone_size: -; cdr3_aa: CASSYSNPPTLRALSYEQYF; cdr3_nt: TGTGCCAGCAGTTACTCGAACCCCCCCACCTTGAGGGCCCTCTCCTACGAGCAGTACTTC
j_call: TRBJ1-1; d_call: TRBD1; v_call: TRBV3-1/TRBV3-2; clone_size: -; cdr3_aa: CASSHLTGQGEAAFF; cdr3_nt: TGTGCCAGCAGCCACTTAACGGGACAGGGGGAAGCAGCTTTCTTT